Listed below are T cell receptor beta chains from one sample, sequenced in a study of identical twins. MiXCR, run by TCRdb on the 5' RACE reads, gives a single entry per CDR3 protein. The table includes some 500,000 distinct CDR3 sequences, approximately 10% detected once. This sample also belongs to another study, concerning yellow fever vaccine responses in identical twins.

The sequenced sample was PBMCs. The origin of the receptors is a woman between 18 and 29 years old in good health. Both conserved end residues are part of each CDR3. The D gene is left open where the match is weak.

d_call | v_call | cdr3_aa
. | TRBV7-2 | CASSETFNEQFF
. | TRBV29-1 | CSAYIVQDNEQFF
TRBD2 | TRBV6-1 | CASSDRPGTRNTDTQYF
. | TRBV15 | CATIPRLSDHIQYF
TRBD1 | TRBV5-1 | CASSRGQGLYNEQFF
TRBD2 | TRBV12-5 | CASGLVPSGSPHTGELFF
. | TRBV7-9 | CASSLLGDTPREKLFF
. | TRBV7-9 | CASSYTELSYEQYF
. | TRBV4-1 | CASSQVSGHTYEQYF
TRBD1 | TRBV7-2 | CASSLKTGVEKLFF
. | TRBV6-4 | CASSDGPTDTQYF
. | TRBV5-6 | CASKFRQADEQYF
. | TRBV7-9 | CASSPPGANEQYF
. | TRBV27 | CTSSSPPDYNEQFF
. | TRBV27 | CASSLSMGEVRNEQFF
TRBD1 | TRBV7-6 | CASSFPLDRAGPGELFF
TRBD2 | TRBV4-3 | CASSQEWPREGYNEQFF
. | TRBV12-3/TRBV12-4 | CASTRGRPEAFF
TRBD1 | TRBV18 | CASSQGTGEYEQYF
TRBD2 | TRBV7-9 | CASSSRGTSGSEQFF
. | TRBV7-8 | CASSLSRPGGSSYEQYF
. | TRBV28 | CASSPTMISETQYF
. | TRBV2 | CASVSTGTSVEQYF
. | TRBV27 | CASSDTAESYEQYF
. | TRBV24-1 | CATSRDDYNEQFF
TRBD2 | TRBV4-1 | CASSQVTSGLTGELFF
TRBD2 | TRBV20-1 | CSASGTGTSGKLWSYEQYF
. | TRBV28 | CASSLSPSRDEAF
. | TRBV7-7 | CASSLYVGGTNTGELFF
. | TRBV11-2 | CASSLGLANQETQYF
TRBD1 | TRBV25-1 | CASRTSGTGGTGELFF
. | TRBV7-9 | CASSPLDRLEAFF
. | TRBV27 | CATGQSAKNIQYF
TRBD1 | TRBV7-8 | CASSRPQGADEQFF
. | TRBV11-2 | CASSSATVGTGELFF
. | TRBV5-1 | CASSWDSRNTGELFF
. | TRBV3-1 | CASSRTTPRTDTQYF
. | TRBV5-6 | CASSLVHSTDTQYF
. | TRBV28 | CASSHYGPVGGEPGTTQYF
. | TRBV12-3/TRBV12-4 | CASSLKWPIF
TRBD2 | TRBV7-9 | CASSQLAGGPNEQFF
. | TRBV2 | CASSVDKWQYF
TRBD2 | TRBV6-1 | CASSKTSGFSEQYF
. | TRBV6-2/TRBV6-3 | CASSFQSGAGTDTQYF
. | TRBV5-1 | CASSLEAGKTDTQYF
. | TRBV28 | CASSARGGEKLFF